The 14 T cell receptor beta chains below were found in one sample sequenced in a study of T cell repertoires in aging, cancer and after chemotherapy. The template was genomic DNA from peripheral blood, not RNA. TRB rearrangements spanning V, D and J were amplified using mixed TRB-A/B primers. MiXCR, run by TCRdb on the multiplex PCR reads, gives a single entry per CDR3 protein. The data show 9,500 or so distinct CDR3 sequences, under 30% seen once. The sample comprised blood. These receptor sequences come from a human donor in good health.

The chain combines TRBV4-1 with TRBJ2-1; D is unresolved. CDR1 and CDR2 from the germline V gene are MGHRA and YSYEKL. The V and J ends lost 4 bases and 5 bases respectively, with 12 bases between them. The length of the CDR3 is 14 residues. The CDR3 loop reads CASSLLPEDNEQFF. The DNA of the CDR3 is TGCGCCAGCAGCCTCCTCCCTGAGGACAATGAGCAGTTCTTC.

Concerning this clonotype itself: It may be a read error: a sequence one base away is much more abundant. This chain's CDR3 is CANSFGQGDYGYTF. In DNA form, the CDR3 reads TGTGCCAACAGTTTCGGACAGGGGGACTATGGCTACACCTTC. The chain has TRBV27 and TRBJ1-2; 10 bases map to TRBD1. This CDR3 has 14 residues. Germline V gene data show CDR1 as MNHEY and CDR2 as SMNVEV (reference sequence).

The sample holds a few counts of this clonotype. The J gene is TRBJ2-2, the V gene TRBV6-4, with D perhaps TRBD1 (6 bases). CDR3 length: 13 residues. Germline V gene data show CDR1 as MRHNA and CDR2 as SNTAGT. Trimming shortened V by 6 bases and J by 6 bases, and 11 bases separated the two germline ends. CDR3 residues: CASSHRESGELFF. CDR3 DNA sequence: TGTGCCAGCAGCCACAGGGAATCCGGGGAGCTGTTTTTT.

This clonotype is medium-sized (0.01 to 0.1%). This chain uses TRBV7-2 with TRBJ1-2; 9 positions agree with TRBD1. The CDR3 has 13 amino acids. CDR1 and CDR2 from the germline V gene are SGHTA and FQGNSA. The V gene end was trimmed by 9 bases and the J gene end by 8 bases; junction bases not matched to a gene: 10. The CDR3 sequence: CARKGQGIGGYTF. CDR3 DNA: TGTGCCAGAAAAGGACAGGGGATTGGCGGCTACACCTTC.

In DNA, the CDR3 is TGTGCCTGGAGTGCCCAGGGGGCGCACGGTCAGCCCCAGCATTTT. This sequence encodes CAWSAQGAHGQPQHF. This chain joins TRBV30 and TRBJ1-5, with 8 bases matching TRBD1. The junction had 8 bases not matched to a gene; V was cut back by 1 base and J by 6 bases. CDR1 and CDR2 from the germline V gene are GTSNPN and SVGIG (reference sequence). The CDR3 runs 15 residues.

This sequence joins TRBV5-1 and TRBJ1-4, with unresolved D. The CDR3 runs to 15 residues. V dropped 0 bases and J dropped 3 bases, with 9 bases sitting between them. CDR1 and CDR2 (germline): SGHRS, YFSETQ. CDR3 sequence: CASSLAARANEKLFF. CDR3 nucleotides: TGCGCCAGCAGCTTGGCGGCAAGAGCTAATGAAAAACTGTTTTTT. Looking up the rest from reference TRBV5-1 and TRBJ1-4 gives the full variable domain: KAGVTQTPRYLIKTRGQQVTLSCSPISGHRSVSWYQQTPGQGLQFLFEYFSETQRNKGNFPGRFSGRQFSNSRSEMNVSTLELGDSALYLCASSLAARANEKLFFGSGTQLSVL.

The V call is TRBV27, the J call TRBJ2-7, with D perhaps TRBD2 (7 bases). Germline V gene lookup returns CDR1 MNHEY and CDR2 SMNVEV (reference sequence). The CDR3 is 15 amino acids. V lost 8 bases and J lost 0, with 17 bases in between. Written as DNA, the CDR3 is TGTGCCAGCTCCGCAGGGGAGGGGAGCTCCTACGAGCAGTACTTC. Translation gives CASSAGEGSSYEQYF.

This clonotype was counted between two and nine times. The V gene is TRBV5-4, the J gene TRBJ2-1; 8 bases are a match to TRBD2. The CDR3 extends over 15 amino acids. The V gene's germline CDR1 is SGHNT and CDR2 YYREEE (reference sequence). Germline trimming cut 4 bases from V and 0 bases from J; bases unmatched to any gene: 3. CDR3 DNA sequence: TGTGCCAGCAGCCAAGGGACTAGCTCCTACAATGAGCAGTTCTTC. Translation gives CASSQGTSSYNEQFF.

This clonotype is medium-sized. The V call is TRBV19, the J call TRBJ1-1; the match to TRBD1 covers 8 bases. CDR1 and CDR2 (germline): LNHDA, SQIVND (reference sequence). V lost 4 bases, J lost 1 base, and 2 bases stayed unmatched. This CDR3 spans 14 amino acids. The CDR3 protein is CASSRTGTNTEAFF. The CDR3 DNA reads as TGTGCCAGTAGTAGGACAGGGACGAACACTGAAGCTTTCTTT.

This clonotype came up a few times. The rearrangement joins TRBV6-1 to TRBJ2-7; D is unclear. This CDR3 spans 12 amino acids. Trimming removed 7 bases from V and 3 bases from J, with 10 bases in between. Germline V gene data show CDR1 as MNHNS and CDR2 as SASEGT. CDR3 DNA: TGTGCCAGCAAACAGTTGTTCTACGAGCAGTACTTC. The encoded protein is CASKQLFYEQYF.

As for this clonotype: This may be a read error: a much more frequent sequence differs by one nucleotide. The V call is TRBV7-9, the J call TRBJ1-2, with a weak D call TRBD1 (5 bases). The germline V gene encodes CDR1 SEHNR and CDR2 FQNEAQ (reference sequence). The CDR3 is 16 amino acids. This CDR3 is CASSHRREATRNGYNF. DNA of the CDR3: TGTGCCAGCAGCCACCGCAGGGAAGCGACACGAAATGGCTACAACTTC.

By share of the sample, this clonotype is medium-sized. CDR3 loop: CASSWGTGLPTQSGANVLTF. CDR3 bases: TGTGCCAGCAGCTGGGGGACAGGGCTCCCTACGCAATCTGGGGCCAACGTCCTGACTTTC. V is TRBV6-5 and J is TRBJ2-6; 9 nucleotides agree with TRBD1. There are 20 residues in the CDR3. Per germline, CDR1 MNHEY and CDR2 SVGAGI. The trim removed 6 bases at V and 1 base at J, leaving 16 bases unmatched.

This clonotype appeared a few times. In DNA form, the CDR3 reads TGTGCCAGCAGCTTAGGTGGGGCCCTGGATGGAGATACGCAGTATTTT. This codes for CASSLGGALDGDTQYF. The rearrangement joins TRBV7-9 to TRBJ2-3; D possibly corresponds to TRBD1 (5 bases). Germline-derived CDR1 and CDR2 are SEHNR and FQNEAQ (reference sequence). V lost 1 base and J 5 bases, leaving 16 bases between the germline ends. CDR3 length: 16 residues.

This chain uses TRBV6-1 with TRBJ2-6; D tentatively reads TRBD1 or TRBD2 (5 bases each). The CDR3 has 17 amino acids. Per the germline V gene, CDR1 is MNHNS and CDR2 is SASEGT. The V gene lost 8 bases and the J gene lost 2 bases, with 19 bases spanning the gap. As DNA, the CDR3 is TGTGCCAGCTCCCACGGTGAGGGGAGAACTGGGGCCAACGTCCTGACTTTC. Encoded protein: CASSHGEGRTGANVLTF.